Following are 13 T cell receptor beta chains from one sample sequenced in a study of CD4 T cells in relation to SARS-CoV-2 and coronaviruses. Clones were read by immunoSEQ multiplex PCR, and TCRdb kept only the in-frame ones, dropping some. The repertoire consists of over 25,000 clones, with nearly 80% occurring once and the leading ten covering roughly 20%. Unexposed donor CD4+ T cells date from 2011-2018, before the COVID-19 pandemic. CD4+ T cells were isolated from the cells after roughly 11 days of culture. These receptors lack a known antigen. Sequencing was performed on CD4+ T cells from PBMCs, cultured in vitro. Source of these receptors: a human donor in good health.

This chain links TRBV18 with TRBJ1-1; 9 bases line up with TRBD1. The CDR3 runs 15 residues. Germline values: CDR1 KGHSH, CDR2 LQKENI. Trimming took 3 bases from V and 4 from J; bases not matched to a gene: 6. The CDR3 loop reads CASSPPGQGSTEAFF. The CDR3 DNA is TGTGCCAGCTCACCCCCGGGACAGGGTTCCACTGAAGCTTTCTTT.

The chain is built from TRBV6-2 or TRBV6-3 and TRBJ2-7; D remains ambiguous. Germline loops: CDR1 MNHEY, CDR2 SVGEGT. V dropped 5 bases and J dropped 2 bases, with 10 bases sitting between them. CDR3 length: 13 amino acids. For the CDR3, the DNA is TGTGCCAGCAGTCCCCAGGTCGCCTACGAGCAGTACTTC. This translates into CASSPQVAYEQYF.

This clone was found once. V gene TRBV2 combines with J gene TRBJ2-2, with TRBD1 as a possible D gene (5 bases). V was clipped by 2 bases and J by 0 bases, with 10 bases between them. The CDR3 length is 16 residues. The germline V gene encodes CDR1 SNHLY and CDR2 FYNNEI. As DNA, the CDR3 is TGTGCCAGCAGTGAAATCCGACAGCCGAACACCGGGGAGCTGTTTTTT. Residues: CASSEIRQPNTGELFF. Full variable domain (rest looked up from reference TRBV2 and TRBJ2-2): EPEVTQTPSHQVTQMGQEVILRCVPISNHLYFYWYRQILGQKVEFLVSFYNNEISEKSEIFDDQFSVERPDGSNFTLKIRSTKLEDSAMYFCASSEIRQPNTGELFFGEGSRLTVL.

The chain has TRBV7-9 and TRBJ1-4, with TRBD1 matching over 12 bases. Germline lookup yields CDR1 SEHNR and CDR2 FQNEAQ (reference sequence). The CDR3 length is 18 residues. The junction had 7 bases not matched to a gene; V was cut back by 2 bases and J by 3 bases. The CDR3 DNA reads as TGTGCCAGCAGCTTAAGGGACAGGGGGCGCTTGGCTAATGAAAAACTGTTTTTT. It codes for CASSLRDRGRLANEKLFF.

The chain recombines TRBV11-3 with TRBJ2-5; TRBD1 matches at 7 bases. CDR3 length: 14 amino acids. Losses at the gene ends were 3 bases for V and 2 bases for J; bases not matched to a gene: 3. Germline assignment: CDR1 SGHNT and CDR2 YENEEA. CDR3 residues: CASSLGQTQETQYF. The CDR3 coding sequence is TGTGCCAGCAGCTTGGGACAGACACAAGAGACCCAGTACTTC. Full variable domain (remainder filled in from reference TRBV11-3 and TRBJ2-5): EAGVVQSPRYKIIEKKQPVAFWCNPISGHNTLYWYLQNLGQGPELLIRYENEEAVDDSQLPKDRFSAERLKGVDSTLKIQPAELGDSAVYLCASSLGQTQETQYFGPGTRLLVL.

V gene TRBV7-9 combines with J gene TRBJ2-7; D is ambiguous. This CDR3 is built from 14 residues. The germline V gene encodes CDR1 SEHNR and CDR2 FQNEAQ (reference sequence). With 3 bases removed from V and 6 bases from J, the gap between germline ends came to 15 bases. The CDR3 DNA reads TGTGCCAGCAGCTTTCCGGGCAGACCTGCCGAGCAGTACTTC. This gives the protein CASSFPGRPAEQYF.

The chain's CDR3 is CASSLRAEYGYTF. CDR3 DNA sequence: TGTGCCAGCAGTTTACGGGCGGAATATGGCTACACCTTC. The chain combines TRBV28 with TRBJ1-2; D gene unclear. Trimming stripped 2 bases from V and 5 bases from J, with 9 bases between. The CDR3 has 13 residues. From germline, CDR1 is MDHEN and CDR2 SYDVKM.

The genes are TRBV4-3 and TRBJ2-1; TRBD2 is a possible D gene (6 bases). Germline loops: CDR1 LGHNA, CDR2 YSLEER. V was shortened by 1 base and J by 9 bases, with 7 bases between the two germline ends. The CDR3 has 12 amino acids. The CDR3 spells CASSQVEGEQFF. The CDR3 bases are TGCGCCAGCAGCCAAGTGGAGGGTGAGCAGTTCTTC.

The V call is TRBV27, the J call TRBJ2-1; 8 nucleotides agree with TRBD1. Looked up from germline, CDR1 is MNHEY and CDR2 is SMNVEV (reference sequence). J lost 7 bases, V lost 6 bases, and 11 bases had no gene match. This CDR3 is built from 15 residues. Here the CDR3 DNA reads TGTGCCAGCAGGGAGCAGGGGGCGTTTAGGAATGAGCAGTTCTTC. Its translation is CASREQGAFRNEQFF.

The chain carries TRBV7-3 and TRBJ1-1, with a possible D match to TRBD1 (5 bases). Germline CDR1 and CDR2: SGHTA and FQGTGA. Trimming took 2 bases from V and 1 from J, leaving 23 bases between them. This CDR3 has 19 amino acids. This CDR3 is CASSLLGVGGSGTNTEAFF. The CDR3 coding sequence is TGTGCCAGCAGCTTATTGGGGGTGGGAGGGAGCGGTACGAACACTGAAGCTTTCTTT.

The genes are TRBV19 and TRBJ1-6, with TRBD1 as a possible D gene (5 bases). Trimming pared 6 bases from V and 3 bases from J, leaving 12 bases between. The V gene's germline CDR1 is LNHDA and CDR2 SQIVND (reference sequence). The CDR3 contains 15 residues. CDR3 DNA: TGTGCCAGTAGATGGACACCCAACTATAATTCACCCCTCCACTTT. Translation: CASRWTPNYNSPLHF.

V is TRBV5-1 and J is TRBJ2-7; TRBD2 agrees at 11 bases. The CDR3 extends over 19 amino acids. CDR1 and CDR2 from the germline V gene are SGHRS and YFSETQ. The trim removed 0 bases at V and 2 bases at J, leaving 13 bases unmatched. CDR3 nucleotide sequence: TGCGCCAGCAGCTTGGTTGGGCTAGCGGGGGGCCGTAGGGCCTACGAGCAGTACTTC. Protein sequence: CASSLVGLAGGRRAYEQYF.

V and J are TRBV10-2 and TRBJ1-1, with D unclear. Between the trimmed V and J ends, which lost 6 bases and 0 bases, there was a span of 8 bases. Germline loops: CDR1 WSHSY, CDR2 SAAADI. CDR3 length: 13 amino acids. Here the CDR3 reads CASSRLMNTEAFF. CDR3 in DNA: TGCGCCAGCAGCAGACTAATGAACACTGAAGCTTTCTTT.